This TCR beta chain came from a study of persistence of HIV-infected CD4 T cells. General study points: Antigen-responding cells were enriched for degenerate expanded CDR3beta sequences. TCR analyses could not target the rare provirus-carrying CMV-responding cells.

Cells were stimulated nonspecifically with anti-CD3/anti-CD28 magnetic beads. Sorting of responding CD4+ T cells relied on upregulated CD40 ligand together with CD69. CD8+ T cells were removed from PBMCs prior to stimulation. Anti-CD28/CD49d costimulation, CD40-blocking antibody and enfuvirtide were given to CD8-depleted PBMCs for roughly 20 hours. This was the immunoSEQ version 4 assay in survey mode. Sequenced by immunoSEQ multiplex PCR; TCRdb stores in-frame clones only, minus some. The sample records about 51,000 clones, just under 90% being singletons. A remark on this clone: Its specificity is not known.

Unmatched junction bases numbered 7, after V lost 2 bases and J lost 3 bases. This CDR3 spans 15 amino acids. The germline V gene encodes CDR1 MNHEY and CDR2 SMNVEV (reference sequence). This clonotype was sampled from an adult woman with HIV who was CMV-seropositive. V and J are TRBV27 and TRBJ2-7; 7 nucleotides align to TRBD2. The starting material was CD4+ T cells sorted from PBMCs after approximately 19-hour stimulation, obtained from a patient who received antiretroviral therapy. The CDR3 here is CASSLGRDRGYEQYF. The CDR3 DNA reads TGTGCCAGCAGTTTAGGGAGGGACCGAGGCTACGAGCAGTACTTC.